The 21 T cell receptor beta chains below all came from one sample that was sequenced in a study of T cell repertoires in cytomegalovirus infection (dated by TCRdb to about 2019). The instrument given in TCRdb is Illumina HiSeq 1500. TCRdb handled the public reads itself, with Q25 trimming in fastp and clone calling in MiXCR, and kept productive beta chains. Identical CDR3 protein sequences are pooled into one entry, listed with their most common genes and DNA. This sample comprises some 180,000 distinct CDR3 sequences, about a sixth of them detected only once. The ten top clones hold approximately 25% of the sample. Sequencing was performed on CD8+ T cells from PBMCs. These TCRs come from a human donor in good health (CMV status not recorded). Some clones in this sample may be carry-over from other donors' samples.

This clonotype came up a few times. This chain connects TRBV7-9 to TRBJ1-1; TRBD1 is a possible D gene (6 bases). CDR1 and CDR2 from the germline V gene are SEHNR and FQNEAQ (reference sequence). Trimming stripped 1 base from V and 3 bases from J, with 18 bases between. CDR3 length: 17 amino acids. CDR3: CASSLVSGGNGDTEAFF. The CDR3 bases are TGTGCCAGCAGCTTAGTTTCGGGGGGCAATGGAGACACTGAAGCTTTCTTT.

The genes are TRBV11-2 and TRBJ2-3; D gene uncertain. V lost 5 bases to trimming and J lost 1 base, with 10 bases between them. Per germline, CDR1 SGHAT and CDR2 FQNNGV. This CDR3 has 14 residues. The CDR3 sequence: CASSHLWGTDTQYF. The CDR3, as DNA: TGTGCCAGCAGCCACCTGTGGGGCACAGATACGCAGTATTTT.

This clonotype has more than one count but fewer than ten. The chain employs TRBV7-8 and TRBJ2-7; D is ambiguous. The CDR3 runs to 13 residues. Per germline, CDR1 SGHVS and CDR2 FQNEAQ. With 1 base removed from V and 3 bases from J, the gap between germline ends came to 7 bases. CDR3 sequence: CASSLELLYEQYF. CDR3 bases: TGTGCCAGCAGCTTAGAGCTCCTCTACGAGCAGTACTTC.

Only a few counts were recorded for this clonotype. The chain links TRBV28 to TRBJ2-2, with D maybe TRBD1 (6 bases). This CDR3 contains 16 residues. The germline V and J ends were trimmed by 5 bases and 1 base, with 14 bases remaining between them. Germline assignment: CDR1 MDHEN and CDR2 SYDVKM. The CDR3 here is CASSLRGMVNTGELFF. Here the CDR3 DNA reads TGTGCCAGCAGTCTCAGGGGAATGGTGAACACCGGGGAGCTGTTTTTT.

V gene TRBV19 combines with J gene TRBJ1-5; 9 positions agree with TRBD1. The V gene end was trimmed by 3 bases and the J gene end by 2 bases; junction bases not matched to a gene: 5. This CDR3 spans 16 amino acids. The germline V gene has CDR1 LNHDA and CDR2 SQIVND (reference sequence). This chain's CDR3 is CASSMGDRAGNQPQHF. The CDR3 nucleotides read TGTGCCAGTAGTATGGGGGACAGGGCTGGCAATCAGCCCCAGCATTTT.

This clonotype has a handful of counts. This chain links TRBV12-3 or TRBV12-4 with TRBJ1-4; D gene unclear. V dropped 5 bases and J dropped 2 bases, with 6 bases sitting between them. The CDR3 loop spans 13 amino acids. CDR3 sequence (DNA): TGTGCCAGCAGTACTAGCACTAATGAAAAACTGTTTTTT. Residues: CASSTSTNEKLFF.

This clonotype occurred a few times. The chain is built from TRBV7-9 and TRBJ1-1; possible D gene TRBD1, 6 bases. The V end lost 2 bases, the J end lost 0 bases, and 13 bases lay between the germline ends. Germline loops: CDR1 SEHNR, CDR2 FQNEAQ (reference sequence). The CDR3 consists of 16 residues. The CDR3 nucleotides read TGTGCCAGCAGCTTAATCCCAGGACAGTTGAACACTGAAGCTTTCTTT. It encodes CASSLIPGQLNTEAFF.

This clonotype showed up many times. The genes are TRBV29-1 and TRBJ2-7, with TRBD1 as a possible D gene (6 bases). Germline V lookup: CDR1 SQVTM, CDR2 ANQGSEA. The CDR3 is made up of 13 amino acids. Trimming left V 0 bases short and J 0 bases short, with 6 bases between. The CDR3 sequence is CSVEEDSSYEQYF. CDR3 in DNA: TGCAGCGTTGAAGAGGACAGCTCCTACGAGCAGTACTTC.

The gene calls are TRBV7-6 and TRBJ1-3, with D unclear. Looked up from germline, CDR1 is SGHVS and CDR2 is FNYEAQ. The CDR3 is made up of 13 amino acids. V was clipped by 0 bases and J by 2 bases, with 2 bases between them. The CDR3 sequence: CASSLAAGNTIYF. The CDR3 nucleotides read TGTGCCAGCAGCTTAGCGGCTGGAAACACCATATATTTT.

This clonotype has only a few counts. The junction shows a germline mismatch at one end, possibly a read error. The chain carries TRBV7-9 and TRBJ2-7; 9 nucleotides line up with TRBD2. Germline V gives CDR1 SEHNR, CDR2 FQNEAQ (reference sequence). This CDR3 region has 15 residues. The CDR3, as DNA: TGTGCCAGCAGCATAGCGGGGGCCAGCTATTACGAGCAGTACTTC. Amino acid sequence: CASSIAGASYYEQYF.

This clonotype has a count of ten or more. The chain is built from TRBV24-1 and TRBJ2-2; tentative D call: TRBD2 (6 bases). The CDR3 covers 15 residues. Trimming pared 2 bases from V and 2 bases from J, leaving 8 bases between. The germline gives CDR1 KGHDR, CDR2 SFDVKD. The CDR3, as DNA: TGTGCCACCAGTGATTGGGGACTTAACACCGGGGAGCTGTTTTTT. This translates into CATSDWGLNTGELFF.

The J gene is TRBJ1-1, the V gene TRBV7-6, with no clear D. Germline CDR1 is SGHVS and CDR2 is FNYEAQ. The CDR3 contains 13 residues. Deletions cut 1 base from V and 5 bases from J, with 8 bases between. CDR3 in amino acids: CASSLGRRTEAFF. DNA for the CDR3: TGTGCCAGCAGCTTAGGGCGGAGAACTGAAGCTTTCTTT.

This clonotype came up many times. The rearrangement links TRBV7-2 to TRBJ1-5; no clear D gene. The V end lost 1 base, the J end lost 0 bases, and 10 bases lay between the germline ends. Germline V gene lookup returns CDR1 SGHTA and CDR2 FQGNSA. The CDR3 is made up of 16 amino acids. CDR3 DNA: TGTGCCAGCAGCTTAGAGGGCAGATATAGCAATCAGCCCCAGCATTTT. It specifies CASSLEGRYSNQPQHF.

This clonotype was seen a handful of times. The V and J genes are TRBV25-1 and TRBJ1-2; tentatively, D is TRBD1 (5 bases). The CDR3 contains 14 residues. Germline V CDR1 and CDR2: MGHDK, SYGVNS. The V end lost 1 base, the J end lost 8 bases, and 14 bases lay between the germline ends. CDR3 loop: CASSELTGNHGYTF. The CDR3 DNA is TGTGCCAGCAGTGAATTAACAGGAAATCACGGCTACACCTTC.

In this sample, this clonotype turned up a few times. The V and J genes are TRBV9 and TRBJ2-1, with no clear D. CDR1 and CDR2 from the germline V gene are SGDLS and YYNGEE. Trimming took off 0 bases at V and 0 bases at J, with 10 bases between the two ends. This CDR3 is built from 16 residues. CDR3 nucleotide sequence: TGTGCCAGCAGCGTAGACAGAGGCGGCTCCTACAATGAGCAGTTCTTC. It translates to CASSVDRGGSYNEQFF.

This clonotype was counted between two and nine times. The chain employs TRBV2 and TRBJ2-7, with TRBD1 identical over 9 bases. J gave up 4 bases and V 1 base, and 2 bases lay outside the gene matches. The CDR3 contains 14 residues. In germline, CDR1 is SNHLY, CDR2 FYNNEI. As DNA, the CDR3 is TGTGCCAGCAGTGAAGGGACAGGGGTGTACGAGCAGTACTTC. Its translation is CASSEGTGVYEQYF.

This chain connects TRBV29-1 to TRBJ1-2; 9 nucleotides agree with TRBD1. With 4 bases clipped from V and 4 bases from J, the junction kept 10 bases outside the gene matches. This CDR3 region has 15 residues. Per the germline V gene, CDR1 is SQVTM and CDR2 is ANQGSEA. In DNA form, the CDR3 reads TGCAGCGTTGTCGGGACAGGGTACACGACCTATGGCTACACCTTC. Translating it yields CSVVGTGYTTYGYTF.

The genes are TRBV28 and TRBJ1-5; unclear D gene. Per the germline V gene, CDR1 is MDHEN and CDR2 is SYDVKM. The length of the CDR3 is 13 residues. Trimming pared 10 bases from V and 4 bases from J, leaving 14 bases between. The CDR3 DNA is TGTGCCACCCTCTGGGCGGGGAATCAGCCCCAGCATTTT. It is translated as CATLWAGNQPQHF.

The chain employs TRBV7-9 and TRBJ2-7; no reliable D call. V was pared by 1 base and J by 4 bases, with 26 bases between. This CDR3 comprises 19 residues. Germline V gives CDR1 SEHNR, CDR2 FQNEAQ (reference sequence). Here the CDR3 DNA reads TGTGCCAGCAGCTTAGTCAACCCCTTATTCCCGTCACGTCTATACGAGCAGTACTTC. Translation gives CASSLVNPLFPSRLYEQYF.

V and J are TRBV20-1 and TRBJ1-2, with TRBD1 matching 10 bases. This CDR3 has 14 residues. From germline, CDR1 is DFQATT and CDR2 SNEGSKA (reference sequence). V lost 4 bases to trimming and J lost 6 bases; unmatched junction nucleotides: 8. The CDR3 here is CSAKLTGTGDGYTF. Here the CDR3 DNA reads TGCAGTGCTAAGCTAACCGGGACAGGGGATGGCTACACCTTC.

This clonotype has only a few counts. The chain is built from TRBV7-2 and TRBJ2-3; D is possibly TRBD1 (5 bases). Trimming took 0 bases from V and 6 from J, leaving 10 bases between them. Per the germline V gene, CDR1 is SGHTA and CDR2 is FQGNSA. The CDR3 runs 14 residues. The CDR3 reads CASSLAQGADTQYF. The DNA of the CDR3 is TGTGCCAGCAGCTTAGCTCAGGGTGCGGATACGCAGTATTTT. Full variable domain (remainder filled in from reference TRBV7-2 and TRBJ2-3): GAGVSQSPSNKVTEKGKDVELRCDPISGHTALYWYRQSLGQGLEFLIYFQGNSAPDKSGLPSDRFSAERTGGSVSTLTIQRTQQEDSAVYLCASSLAQGADTQYFGPGTRLTVL.